A single sample is the source of the 18 T cell receptor beta chains below, sequenced in a study of T cell responses to AZD1222 COVID-19 vaccine. The method was immunoSEQ multiplex PCR; TCRdb's version includes in-frame clones alone and lacks a portion of them. The sample holds tens of thousands of clones, 88% seen once. The material was peripheral blood, obtained 28 days after the second AZD1222 dose. Receptors originate from an adult who received the AZD1222 COVID-19 vaccine.

The chain has TRBV29-1 and TRBJ1-1; TRBD1 agrees at 10 bases. The CDR3 sequence is 14 residues long. The J segment lost 5 bases and the V segment lost 4 bases, leaving 7 bases of the junction unmatched. CDR1 SQVTM and CDR2 ANQGSEA come from the germline V gene. The CDR3 protein is CSVGGPGQGTEAFF. The CDR3 DNA follows: TGCAGCGTTGGGGGCCCGGGACAGGGGACTGAAGCTTTCTTT. The whole variable domain, remainder taken from reference TRBV29-1 and TRBJ1-1, is SAVISQKPSRDICQRGTSLTIQCQVDSQVTMMFWYRQQPGQSLTLIATANQGSEATYESGFVIDKFPISRPNLTFSTLTVSNMSPEDSSIYLCSVGGPGQGTEAFFGQGTRLTVV.

This clone came up a few times. The rearrangement joins TRBV4-3 to TRBJ2-7; D might be TRBD1 (6 bases). From germline, CDR1 is LGHNA and CDR2 YSLEER. Trimming removed 1 base from V and 5 bases from J, with 18 bases in between. This CDR3 region has 16 residues. The CDR3 DNA follows: TGCGCCAGCAGCCAAGTCAGCTACAGGGACCCCCACGAGCAGTACTTC. Translated: CASSQVSYRDPHEQYF.

This clone is a singleton in its sample. The rearrangement joins TRBV10-1 to TRBJ1-5, with D uncertain. CDR1 WNHNN and CDR2 SYGVQD come from the germline V gene (reference sequence). V was clipped by 4 bases and J by 0 bases, with 4 bases between them. CDR3 length equals 13 residues. As DNA, the CDR3 is TGCGCCAGCAGTGCACCTAGCAATCAGCCCCAGCATTTT. Its protein is CASSAPSNQPQHF.

The chain is built from TRBV3-1 (or the pseudogene TRBV3-2) and TRBJ1-2, with D perhaps matching TRBD1 (6 bases). The CDR3 is made up of 13 amino acids. V lost 4 bases and J 4 bases, leaving 10 bases between the germline ends. CDR1 LGHDT and CDR2 YNNKEL come from the germline V gene (reference sequence). CDR3 nucleotide sequence: TGTGCCAGCAGCCCCGGACAGAGCTATGGCTACACCTTC. As protein: CASSPGQSYGYTF.

For this clone: Distinct nucleotide sequences in the sample also encode this CDR3. The V call is TRBV6-5, the J call TRBJ2-1; D could derive from TRBD1 or TRBD2 (5 bases each). The germline gives CDR1 MNHEY, CDR2 SVGAGI. The V end was cut by 2 bases, the J end by 0 bases, with 8 bases between. This CDR3 is 15 amino acids long. CDR3 coding DNA: TGTGCCAGCAGTTACGAGGGGAGCTCCTACAATGAGCAGTTCTTC. Its protein product is CASSYEGSSYNEQFF.

A single count supports this clone. Other DNA sequences of this sample code for an identical CDR3. CDR3 nucleotide sequence: TGTGCCAGCAGCTTACTCGACAGGGGTAATTCACCCCTCCACTTT. Translation gives CASSLLDRGNSPLHF. The chain employs TRBV11-2 and TRBJ1-6; 8 bases align to TRBD1. Germline-derived CDR1 and CDR2 are SGHAT and FQNNGV. Trimming removed 2 bases from V and 6 bases from J; junction bases left unmatched: 3. The CDR3 length is 15 residues.

V is TRBV1 and J is TRBJ1-5. TRBV1 has pseudogene status. CDR3 size: 14 residues. The CDR3 region is CTSPEGGERQGKHF. CDR3 bases: TGCACCAGCCCAGAGGGAGGGGAAAGACAGGGCAAGCATTTT.

The rearrangement joins TRBV6-5 to TRBJ1-1; possibly TRBD1 for D (6 bases). This CDR3 spans 15 amino acids. The germline V gene has CDR1 MNHEY and CDR2 SVGAGI. V was clipped by 6 bases and J by 10 bases, with 24 bases between them. The CDR3 nucleotides read TGTGCCAGCAGCAAACTAACAGGGTTAAGGGGGGTAGCTTTCTTT. Encoded protein: CASSKLTGLRGVAFF.

The chain employs TRBV5-1 and TRBJ2-1, with 10 bases lining up with TRBD2. This CDR3 spans 17 amino acids. Germline V gene sequence: CDR1 SGHRS, CDR2 YFSETQ. The ends lost 0 bases at V and 10 bases at J; junction bases unmatched: 13. CDR3 sequence reads: CASSLEGLAGVGREQFF. The CDR3 DNA sequence: TGCGCCAGCAGCTTGGAAGGTCTAGCGGGAGTAGGGAGGGAGCAGTTCTTC.

Note on this clone: One junction end does not reproduce the germline sequence, and a read error may be involved. This chain connects TRBV6-5 to TRBJ1-1; D perhaps matches TRBD1 (6 bases). This CDR3 is built from 14 residues. Germline V gene sequence: CDR1 MNHEY, CDR2 SVGAGI. The chain's CDR3 is CASATTGTNAEAFF. The CDR3, as DNA: TGTGCCAGTGCGACTACAGGGACGAACGCTGAAGCTTTCTTT.

The CDR3 DNA reads as TGCGCCAGCAGGCCCACAGGGAACACTGAAGCTTTCTTT. This encodes CASRPTGNTEAFF. The chain uses TRBV5-1 and TRBJ1-1; possible D gene TRBD1, 5 bases. Germline loops: CDR1 SGHRS, CDR2 YFSETQ. V gave up 5 bases and J gave up 1 base, with 9 bases separating them. There are 13 residues in the CDR3.

This rearrangement joins TRBV29-1 to TRBJ2-1; possibly TRBD2 for D (7 bases). The CDR3 length is 13 residues. The germline V and J ends were trimmed by 8 bases and 7 bases, with 18 bases remaining between them. Germline CDR1 SQVTM, CDR2 ANQGSEA. The CDR3 reads CSSRGAGRNEQFF. The DNA for the CDR3 is TGCAGCTCCCGGGGGGCAGGGAGGAATGAGCAGTTCTTC.

V and J are TRBV25-1 and TRBJ2-5, with TRBD2 matching 10 bases. The germline V gene encodes CDR1 MGHDK and CDR2 SYGVNS. V gave up 4 bases and J gave up 2 bases; unmatched junction bases: 10. The CDR3 has 17 amino acids. The CDR3 region has the DNA TGTGCCAGCAGTGCCAAGGGACTAGCGAGAACACAAGAGACCCAGTACTTC. Its translation: CASSAKGLARTQETQYF.

This chain joins TRBV30 and TRBJ2-5; 10 positions match TRBD2. The V segment lost 1 base and the J segment 5 bases; nucleotides outside the gene matches: 7. This CDR3 spans 15 amino acids. Germline CDR1 GTSNPN, CDR2 SVGIG (reference sequence). CDR3 coding DNA: TGTGCCTGGAGTGCGGGGACTAGCGAGTTTGAGACCCAGTACTTC. Protein product: CAWSAGTSEFETQYF.

This chain connects TRBV27 to TRBJ1-6; TRBD1 aligns across 8 bases. CDR1 is MNHEY, CDR2 SMNVEV, per germline (reference sequence). The CDR3 has 15 residues. V shed 5 bases, J shed 7 bases, and the junction held 7 bases outside the gene matches. This chain's CDR3 is CASSNDRGNNSPLHF. As DNA, the CDR3 is TGTGCCAGCAGTAACGACAGGGGAAACAATTCACCCCTCCACTTT.

V gene TRBV14 combines with J gene TRBJ1-1, with D maybe TRBD1 (5 bases). The CDR3 is 13 amino acids. The V end lost 1 base, the J end lost 6 bases, and 9 bases lay between the germline ends. Germline CDR1 SGHDN, CDR2 FVKESK. The CDR3 spells CASSQAGFPEAFF. The CDR3 bases are TGTGCCAGCAGCCAAGCAGGGTTCCCTGAAGCTTTCTTT.

V gene TRBV28 combines with J gene TRBJ1-1, with TRBD1 matching over 9 bases. From germline, CDR1 is MDHEN and CDR2 SYDVKM. J was trimmed by 4 bases and V by 6 bases; bases with no gene match: 9. CDR3 length: 15 residues. CDR3 in amino acids: CASRGSGTGTTEAFF. CDR3 in DNA: TGTGCCAGCAGAGGCTCCGGGACAGGGACCACTGAAGCTTTCTTT.

CDR3 region: CASSLAEEHEQYF. CDR3 nucleotide sequence: TGTGCCAGCAGCTTAGCTGAGGAACACGAGCAGTACTTC. V and J are TRBV7-6 and TRBJ2-7; D is unclear. Trimming took off 0 bases at V and 5 bases at J, with 8 bases between the two ends. This CDR3 contains 13 residues. Germline V gives CDR1 SGHVS, CDR2 FNYEAQ. The full variable domain, with the rest looked up from reference TRBV7-6 and TRBJ2-7, is GAGVSQSPRYKVTKRGQDVALRCDPISGHVSLYWYRQALGQGPEFLTYFNYEAQQDKSGLPNDRFSAERPEGSISTLTIQRTEQRDSAMYRCASSLAEEHEQYFGPGTRLTVT.